These T cell receptor beta chains were read from a single sample in a study of blood T cell repertoires in COVID-19. TCRdb keeps only in-frame clones here, not all; method: immunoSEQ multiplex PCR. This table has 390,000 or so clones, 86% appearing once. The material sequenced was peripheral blood. These receptors originate from a woman in her 30s with active or convalescent COVID-19. CDR3s include the opening cysteine and the closing phenylalanine or tryptophan. The order of the fields is V gene, D gene, clone size, J gene, CDR3 DNA, CDR3 protein. The D gene is left open where the match is weak. A row's size may be missing; if present it is once, few, many or a size class.

V gene: TRBV7-9; D gene: TRBD1; clone size: once; J gene: TRBJ1-6; CDR3 DNA: TGTGCCAGCAGCTTAGGGGGGACAGTTAATTCACCCCTCCACTTT; CDR3 protein: CASSLGGTVNSPLHF
V gene: TRBV7-6; D gene: TRBD1; clone size: once; J gene: TRBJ2-7; CDR3 DNA: TGTGCCAGCAGCTCCAAGGACAGGGGTTTTAGCGAGCAGTACTTC; CDR3 protein: CASSSKDRGFSEQYF
V gene: TRBV7-9; D gene: TRBD2; clone size: once; J gene: TRBJ2-1; CDR3 DNA: TGTGCCAGCAGCTGGGACCTAGCGGGGGCCATATACAATGAGCAGTTCTTC; CDR3 protein: CASSWDLAGAIYNEQFF
V gene: TRBV20-1; D gene: NA; clone size: NA; J gene: TRBJ1-6; CDR3 DNA: TGCAGTGCTAGTTATAATTCTCGCCTCCACTTT; CDR3 protein: CSASYNSRLHF
V gene: TRBV27; D gene: TRBD1; clone size: NA; J gene: TRBJ1-2; CDR3 DNA: TGTGCCAGCAGGGATAACACAGGGGGCCTCTATGGCTACACCTTC; CDR3 protein: CASRDNTGGLYGYTF
V gene: TRBV5-1; D gene: TRBD1; clone size: NA; J gene: TRBJ1-6; CDR3 DNA: TGCGCCAGCAGCTTGGCGTCTATGGGACAGGTCTCGGCACCCCTCCACTTT; CDR3 protein: CASSLASMGQVSAPLHF
V gene: TRBV4-1; D gene: NA; clone size: NA; J gene: TRBJ2-7; CDR3 DNA: TGCGCCAGCAGCCAAGGGCCGGACACCTACTACGAGCAGTACTTC; CDR3 protein: CASSQGPDTYYEQYF
V gene: TRBV4-2; D gene: NA; clone size: NA; J gene: TRBJ2-5; CDR3 DNA: TGTGCCAGCAGCCAATATAGCCAAGAGACCCAGTACTTC; CDR3 protein: CASSQYSQETQYF
V gene: TRBV18; D gene: NA; clone size: NA; J gene: TRBJ2-7; CDR3 DNA: TGTGCCAGCTCACCACCGGTTGCAGGGGGGCCCTACGAGCAGTACTTC; CDR3 protein: CASSPPVAGGPYEQYF
V gene: TRBV12-5; D gene: NA; clone size: NA; J gene: TRBJ2-2; CDR3 DNA: TGTGCTAGTGGTTTGTGGCAGGGGGGCACCGGGGAGCTGTTTTTT; CDR3 protein: CASGLWQGGTGELFF
V gene: TRBV27; D gene: TRBD2; clone size: NA; J gene: TRBJ2-5; CDR3 DNA: TGTGCCAGCAGTTTAGGGTTAGCGGGAGGTCGGGAGACCCAGTACTTC; CDR3 protein: CASSLGLAGGRETQYF
V gene: TRBV6-5; D gene: NA; clone size: NA; J gene: TRBJ1-2; CDR3 DNA: TGTGCCAGCAGTCGACAGACTGGGGGGAACTATGGCTACACCTTC; CDR3 protein: CASSRQTGGNYGYTF
V gene: TRBV4-1; D gene: TRBD2; clone size: NA; J gene: TRBJ2-5; CDR3 DNA: TGCGCCAGCAGCCAAGGGACTAGCGGAGAGACCCAGTACTTC; CDR3 protein: CASSQGTSGETQYF
V gene: TRBV30; D gene: NA; clone size: NA; J gene: TRBJ1-4; CDR3 DNA: TGTGCCTGGAGGCGCAGAGGAACTAATGAAAAACTGTTTTTT; CDR3 protein: CAWRRRGTNEKLFF
V gene: TRBV13; D gene: TRBD2; clone size: once; J gene: TRBJ2-3; CDR3 DNA: TGTGCCAGCAGCTTCACCGGGACTAGCGCAATCACAGATACGCAGTATTTT; CDR3 protein: CASSFTGTSAITDTQYF
V gene: TRBV28; D gene: TRBD1; clone size: NA; J gene: TRBJ1-2; CDR3 DNA: TGTGCCAGCAGTTCGACCGGGACAGGGGTTGGCTACACCTTC; CDR3 protein: CASSSTGTGVGYTF
V gene: TRBV19; D gene: NA; clone size: NA; J gene: TRBJ1-5; CDR3 DNA: TGTGCCAGTAGTATAGGAGGTCGGTCTCTCAATCAGCCCCAGCATTTT; CDR3 protein: CASSIGGRSLNQPQHF
V gene: TRBV29-1; D gene: TRBD1; clone size: NA; J gene: TRBJ2-7; CDR3 DNA: TGCAGCGTTGAAGGGCAGGGGGTAGACGAGCAGTACTTC; CDR3 protein: CSVEGQGVDEQYF
V gene: TRBV5-4; D gene: TRBD1; clone size: NA; J gene: TRBJ1-6; CDR3 DNA: TGTGCCAGCAGCTCCGGGACAGGGGTCTCCTATAATTCACCCCTCCACTTT; CDR3 protein: CASSSGTGVSYNSPLHF
V gene: TRBV4-1; D gene: NA; clone size: NA; J gene: TRBJ2-3; CDR3 DNA: TGCGCCAGCAGCCAAGAAATTTCGTGGGAGCTGGCAGATACGCAGTATTTT; CDR3 protein: CASSQEISWELADTQYF
V gene: TRBV11-2; D gene: NA; clone size: once; J gene: TRBJ2-5; CDR3 DNA: TGTGCCAGCAGCTTAGATGGGTGGGGAGCACAAGAGACCCAGTACTTC; CDR3 protein: CASSLDGWGAQETQYF
V gene: TRBV6-5; D gene: NA; clone size: NA; J gene: TRBJ1-1; CDR3 DNA: TGTGCCAGCAGTTACTCGAGGGAGACTGAAGCTTTCTTT; CDR3 protein: CASSYSRETEAFF
V gene: TRBV5-4; D gene: TRBD1; clone size: many; J gene: TRBJ1-2; CDR3 DNA: TGTGCCAGCAGCTTGGACAGGGGAGTATTACATGGCTACACCTTC; CDR3 protein: CASSLDRGVLHGYTF
V gene: TRBV28; D gene: NA; clone size: NA; J gene: TRBJ1-1; CDR3 DNA: TGTGCCAGCAACGTGAACGGGGGGCTCGGTGAAGCTTTCTTT; CDR3 protein: CASNVNGGLGEAFF
V gene: TRBV5-5; D gene: NA; clone size: NA; J gene: TRBJ1-2; CDR3 DNA: TGTGCCAGCAGCTCTGTCGAGGGAGGATTGTATGGCTACACCTTC; CDR3 protein: CASSSVEGGLYGYTF
V gene: TRBV6-1; D gene: TRBD1; clone size: NA; J gene: TRBJ2-2; CDR3 DNA: TGTGCCAGCAGTGACGGGACAGATGACAACACCGGGGAGCTGTTTTTT; CDR3 protein: CASSDGTDDNTGELFF
V gene: TRBV5-5; D gene: NA; clone size: NA; J gene: TRBJ2-5; CDR3 DNA: TGTGCCAGCAGACCCACAGCTCAAGAGACCCAGTACTTC; CDR3 protein: CASRPTAQETQYF
V gene: TRBV29-1; D gene: NA; clone size: NA; J gene: TRBJ1-1; CDR3 DNA: TGCAGCGTTGTCGGCAGGCTTTTGAACACTGAAGCTTTCTTT; CDR3 protein: CSVVGRLLNTEAFF
V gene: TRBV11-3; D gene: NA; clone size: NA; J gene: TRBJ1-1; CDR3 DNA: TGTGCCAGCCCCCCCGGCTGTGGGCGGCGGGGGAGCGACACTGAAGCTTTCTTT; CDR3 protein: CASPPGCGRRGSDTEAFF
V gene: TRBV11-2; D gene: NA; clone size: NA; J gene: TRBJ1-3; CDR3 DNA: TGTGCCAGCCGCCGTACAGGGTCTGGAAACACCATATATTTT; CDR3 protein: CASRRTGSGNTIYF
V gene: TRBV5-4; D gene: TRBD1; clone size: few; J gene: TRBJ2-7; CDR3 DNA: TGTGCCAGCAGCTCCGGGACAGGCTCCTACGAGCAGTACTTC; CDR3 protein: CASSSGTGSYEQYF
V gene: TRBV11-2; D gene: NA; clone size: NA; J gene: TRBJ1-5; CDR3 DNA: TGTGCCAGCAGCTCACAGGGAGCTAGCAATCAGCCCCAGCATTTT; CDR3 protein: CASSSQGASNQPQHF
V gene: TRBV27; D gene: TRBD1; clone size: NA; J gene: TRBJ2-1; CDR3 DNA: TGTGCCAGCAGTTTACCTGGGACAGGGATTATTCACTACAATGAGCAGTTCTTC; CDR3 protein: CASSLPGTGIIHYNEQFF
V gene: TRBV7-2; D gene: NA; clone size: NA; J gene: TRBJ2-3; CDR3 DNA: TGTGCCAGCAGCTTAGGCGGCTTAACAGATACGCAGTATTTT; CDR3 protein: CASSLGGLTDTQYF
V gene: TRBV12-3/TRBV12-4; D gene: NA; clone size: NA; J gene: TRBJ1-6; CDR3 DNA: TGTGCCAGCAGTTTATTACTAAGAGGAGCCCTCCACTTT; CDR3 protein: CASSLLLRGALHF
V gene: TRBV6-1; D gene: NA; clone size: NA; J gene: TRBJ1-5; CDR3 DNA: TGTGCCAGCAGTGATCGGGGGGGTAGCAATCAGCCCCAGCATTTT; CDR3 protein: CASSDRGGSNQPQHF
V gene: TRBV4-1; D gene: NA; clone size: NA; J gene: TRBJ1-2; CDR3 DNA: TGCGCCAGCAGCCAATTGCCGTTCGAAGACTACTATGGCTACACCTTC; CDR3 protein: CASSQLPFEDYYGYTF